The 19 T cell receptor beta chains in this list originate from one sample, sequenced in a study of blood T cell repertoires in COVID-19. Produced via immunoSEQ multiplex PCR; TCRdb's table is partial and in-frame only. The sample yields 330,000 or so clones, roughly 84% seen once. The material sequenced was PBMCs or T cells enriched from blood (not recorded which). These receptors originate from a woman under 40 who had recovered from COVID-19.

The gene calls are TRBV24-1 and TRBJ1-5; 10 bases map to TRBD1. Germline V gene sequence: CDR1 KGHDR, CDR2 SFDVKD. The CDR3 is 15 residues long. The V and J ends lost 5 bases and 6 bases, in that order; junction bases with no gene match: 6. The CDR3 sequence is CATSAQGQGIQPQHF. In DNA, the CDR3 is TGTGCCACCAGTGCTCAGGGACAGGGGATTCAGCCCCAGCATTTT.

J is TRBJ2-7 and V is TRBV5-4; D might be TRBD2 (6 bases). This CDR3 is built from 15 residues. V lost 0 bases, J lost 0 bases, and 10 bases lay in between. CDR1 and CDR2 (germline): SGHNT, YYREEE (reference sequence). The CDR3 nucleotides read TGTGCCAGCAGCTTGGGGAGCGGGCCCTCCTACGAGCAGTACTTC. This translates into CASSLGSGPSYEQYF.

The V call is TRBV7-2, the J call TRBJ1-2, with TRBD1 matching over 10 bases. V lost 5 bases and J lost 2; bases outside the gene matches: 5. Germline CDR1 reads SGHTA; CDR2 reads FQGNSA. The CDR3 extends over 15 amino acids. DNA of the CDR3: TGTGCCAGCAGCCCCGGGACAGGGGTAAACTATGGCTACACCTTC. Its protein is CASSPGTGVNYGYTF.

V gene TRBV2 combines with J gene TRBJ1-2; TRBD1 aligns across 7 bases. Germline lookup yields CDR1 SNHLY and CDR2 FYNNEI. Germline trimming cut 6 bases from V and 3 bases from J; bases unmatched to any gene: 1. The CDR3 has 12 residues. CDR3 coding DNA: TGTGCCAGCAGGGGGACAGACTATGGCTACACCTTC. It codes for CASRGTDYGYTF.

The chain has TRBV4-2 and TRBJ1-2, with D tentatively TRBD1 (6 bases). The CDR3 totals 12 residues. V lost 5 bases and J 6 bases, leaving 10 bases between the germline ends. In germline, CDR1 is LGHNA, CDR2 YNFKEQ. CDR3 amino acids: CASSGPGDGYTF. CDR3 nucleotide sequence: TGTGCCAGCAGCGGGCCAGGGGATGGCTACACCTTC.

The J gene is TRBJ1-5, the V gene TRBV6-5; the D is unclear. Trimming left V 6 bases short and J 0 bases short, with 9 bases between. The germline V gene encodes CDR1 MNHEY and CDR2 SVGAGI. This CDR3 contains 14 residues. CDR3 sequence (DNA): TGTGCCAGCAGACCTGACACTAGCAATCAGCCCCAGCATTTT. Its translation: CASRPDTSNQPQHF.

The chain employs TRBV9 and TRBJ1-4, with unresolved D. V dropped 0 bases and J dropped 0 bases, with 9 bases sitting between them. The CDR3 extends over 16 amino acids. Germline V gene sequence: CDR1 SGDLS, CDR2 YYNGEE. The CDR3 sequence is CASSVAAASTNEKLFF. The CDR3 DNA follows: TGTGCCAGCAGCGTAGCCGCGGCTTCAACTAATGAAAAACTGTTTTTT.

CDR3 sequence: CASSRSMGAVDEQFF. CDR3 nucleotides: TGTGCCAGCAGCCGATCAATGGGGGCCGTCGATGAGCAGTTCTTC. The chain couples TRBV5-6 to TRBJ2-1; a possible D gene is TRBD1 (6 bases). Trimming removed 4 bases from V and 8 bases from J, with 19 bases in between. Germline values: CDR1 SGHDT, CDR2 YYEEEE. There are 15 residues in the CDR3.

The chain has TRBV19 and TRBJ1-4; 9 bases agree with TRBD1. The CDR3 covers 14 residues. The germline V gene has CDR1 LNHDA and CDR2 SQIVND (reference sequence). The V segment lost 5 bases and the J segment 8 bases; nucleotides outside the gene matches: 6. CDR3 coding DNA: TGTGCCAGTAGTCTCAGACAGGGGGGCGAAAAACTGTTTTTT. It is translated as CASSLRQGGEKLFF.

This clone was observed a single time. The V gene is TRBV18, the J gene TRBJ1-3; D not certain. V dropped 6 bases and J dropped 0 bases, with 12 bases sitting between them. Germline-derived CDR1 and CDR2 are KGHSH and LQKENI. The CDR3 has 15 residues. The CDR3 here is CASSPGTTSGNTIYF. As DNA, the CDR3 is TGTGCCAGCTCCCCGGGTACAACCTCTGGAAACACCATATATTTT.

The gene calls are TRBV12-2 and TRBJ2-7; TRBD1 is taken as the D call from the table, unchecked against the DNA. TRBV12-2 is marked as a pseudogene. CDR3 length equals 16 residues. As DNA, the CDR3 is TGTGCAAGTCGCTTAGGGCCTAGGGACAGGGTAGCCGAGCAGTACTTC. This encodes CASRLGPRDRVAEQYF.

The V call is TRBV5-5, the J call TRBJ2-3; 10 bases align to TRBD1. CDR1 and CDR2 (germline): SGHKS, YYEKEE (reference sequence). V lost 3 bases to trimming and J lost 2 bases; unmatched junction nucleotides: 3. The CDR3 consists of 15 residues. The CDR3: CASSSGQGDTDTQYF. DNA of the CDR3: TGTGCCAGCAGCTCCGGACAGGGGGACACAGATACGCAGTATTTT. Using reference TRBV5-5 and TRBJ2-3 for the parts outside the CDR3, the full variable domain is DAGVTQSPTHLIKTRGQQVTLRCSPISGHKSVSWYQQVLGQGPQFIFQYYEKEERGRGNFPDRFSARQFPNYSSELNVNALLLGDSALYLCASSSGQGDTDTQYFGPGTRLTVL.

This rearrangement joins TRBV14 to TRBJ2-1; D remains ambiguous. V shed 0 bases and J shed 3 bases, with 9 bases lying between them. Per germline, CDR1 SGHDN and CDR2 FVKESK. The CDR3 contains 15 residues. CDR3 sequence: CASSQDEQFYNEQFF. CDR3 in DNA: TGTGCCAGCAGCCAAGATGAACAGTTCTACAATGAGCAGTTCTTC.

The chain couples TRBV4-1 to TRBJ2-7; the match to TRBD2 covers 9 bases. The V segment lost 0 bases and the J segment 4 bases; nucleotides outside the gene matches: 7. CDR3 length: 16 residues. Germline loops: CDR1 MGHRA, CDR2 YSYEKL. As DNA, the CDR3 is TGCGCCAGCAGCCAAGATGGAGTAGCGGGAGTTTACGAGCAGTACTTC. Translating it yields CASSQDGVAGVYEQYF.

V and J are TRBV10-3 and TRBJ2-1; D is possibly TRBD1 (6 bases). Germline CDR1 ENHRY, CDR2 SYGVKD. Deletions cut 4 bases from V and 5 bases from J, with 12 bases between. This CDR3 is built from 14 residues. The CDR3: CAISVTGYHNEQFF. The CDR3 nucleotides read TGTGCCATCAGTGTTACAGGGTATCACAATGAGCAGTTCTTC.

The chain joins TRBV2 to TRBJ2-2; D might be TRBD1 (6 bases). The germline CDR1 and CDR2 sequences are SNHLY and FYNNEI. Trimming stripped 6 bases from V and 1 base from J, with 12 bases between. The CDR3 sequence is 15 residues long. CDR3 DNA sequence: TGTGCCAGCAGCCGCCAGACAGGGAACACCGGGGAGCTGTTTTTT. This codes for CASSRQTGNTGELFF.

J is TRBJ1-1 and V is TRBV7-2; 8 bases match TRBD1. After removal of 4 bases from V and 5 bases from J, the junction contained 6 bases not matched to a gene. CDR3 length: 14 residues. The germline gives CDR1 SGHTA, CDR2 FQGNSA. The CDR3 here is CASSSKQGVTEAFF. Here the CDR3 DNA reads TGTGCCAGCAGCTCAAAACAGGGGGTGACTGAAGCTTTCTTT.

CDR3 DNA: TGTGCCAGCAGCATCGGACAGTCCTACGAGCAGTACTTC. This gives the protein CASSIGQSYEQYF. The chain uses TRBV21-1 and TRBJ2-7; TRBD1, the table's D call, lacks a check against the DNA. TRBV21-1 is a listed pseudogene. CDR3 length: 13 residues.

The chain is built from TRBV11-2 and TRBJ2-1, with 10 nucleotides matching TRBD2. The CDR3 runs 17 residues. Germline trimming cut 3 bases from V and 2 bases from J; bases unmatched to any gene: 7. CDR1 is SGHAT and CDR2 is FQNNGV in the germline V gene. CDR3 coding DNA: TGTGCCAGCAGCTTGTGGGGGACTAGCGAGGCCTACAATGAGCAGTTCTTC. Encoded protein: CASSLWGTSEAYNEQFF.